The sequence of this TCR beta chain was determined in a study of OX40 agonist ivuxolimab in advanced cancers. Study in general: Aged 23 to 79 with a mean of around 60 years, they were about 78% male. Therapy given before enrollment (anti-PD-1, anti-PD-L1 or anti-CTLA-4) was allowed, and under 45% had some. Of the patients, three showed partial responses, one with hepatocellular carcinoma and two with cutaneous melanoma.

Regarding the study as a whole: There were, on average, more expanded clones in CD8+ T cells than in CD4+.

The table came from immunoSEQ multiplex PCR; TCRdb's copy has only in-frame clones and leaves some out. The sample includes tens of thousands of clones, roughly 90% of them seen just once. Between the trimmed V and J ends, which lost 4 bases and 4 bases, there was a span of 13 bases. The germline gives CDR1 SGDLS, CDR2 YYNGEE. This CDR3 contains 14 residues. Comment on this clone: The antigen is not known.

The origin of this receptor is an adult with an advanced solid tumor such as melanoma, head and neck, liver or kidney cancer. The starting material was CD4+ or CD8+ T cells sorted from blood, obtained in a trial of the OX40 agonist ivuxolimab. The chain joins TRBV9 to TRBJ2-3; D gene ambiguous. CDR3 sequence (DNA): TGTGCCAGCAGCCCCAGATGGCAGGCAGATACGCAGTATTTT. This encodes CASSPRWQADTQYF.